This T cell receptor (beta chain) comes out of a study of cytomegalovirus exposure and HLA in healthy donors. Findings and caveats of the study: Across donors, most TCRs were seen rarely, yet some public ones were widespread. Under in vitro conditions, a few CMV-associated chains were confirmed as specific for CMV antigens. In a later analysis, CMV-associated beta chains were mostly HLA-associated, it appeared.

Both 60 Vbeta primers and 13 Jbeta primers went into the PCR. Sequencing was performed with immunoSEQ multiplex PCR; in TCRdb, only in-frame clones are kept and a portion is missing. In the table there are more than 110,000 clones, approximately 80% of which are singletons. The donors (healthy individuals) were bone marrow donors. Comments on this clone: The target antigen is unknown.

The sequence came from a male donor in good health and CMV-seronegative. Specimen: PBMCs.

The CDR3: CASSYRLATDTQYF. The CDR3 DNA reads TGTGCCAGCAGTTACCGACTAGCAACAGATACGCAGTATTTT. V and J are TRBV6-6 and TRBJ2-3; TRBD2 aligns across 7 bases. J lost 3 bases, V lost 2 bases, and 2 bases had no gene match. The length of the CDR3 is 14 residues. Looked up from germline, CDR1 is MNHNY and CDR2 is SVGAGI (reference sequence).